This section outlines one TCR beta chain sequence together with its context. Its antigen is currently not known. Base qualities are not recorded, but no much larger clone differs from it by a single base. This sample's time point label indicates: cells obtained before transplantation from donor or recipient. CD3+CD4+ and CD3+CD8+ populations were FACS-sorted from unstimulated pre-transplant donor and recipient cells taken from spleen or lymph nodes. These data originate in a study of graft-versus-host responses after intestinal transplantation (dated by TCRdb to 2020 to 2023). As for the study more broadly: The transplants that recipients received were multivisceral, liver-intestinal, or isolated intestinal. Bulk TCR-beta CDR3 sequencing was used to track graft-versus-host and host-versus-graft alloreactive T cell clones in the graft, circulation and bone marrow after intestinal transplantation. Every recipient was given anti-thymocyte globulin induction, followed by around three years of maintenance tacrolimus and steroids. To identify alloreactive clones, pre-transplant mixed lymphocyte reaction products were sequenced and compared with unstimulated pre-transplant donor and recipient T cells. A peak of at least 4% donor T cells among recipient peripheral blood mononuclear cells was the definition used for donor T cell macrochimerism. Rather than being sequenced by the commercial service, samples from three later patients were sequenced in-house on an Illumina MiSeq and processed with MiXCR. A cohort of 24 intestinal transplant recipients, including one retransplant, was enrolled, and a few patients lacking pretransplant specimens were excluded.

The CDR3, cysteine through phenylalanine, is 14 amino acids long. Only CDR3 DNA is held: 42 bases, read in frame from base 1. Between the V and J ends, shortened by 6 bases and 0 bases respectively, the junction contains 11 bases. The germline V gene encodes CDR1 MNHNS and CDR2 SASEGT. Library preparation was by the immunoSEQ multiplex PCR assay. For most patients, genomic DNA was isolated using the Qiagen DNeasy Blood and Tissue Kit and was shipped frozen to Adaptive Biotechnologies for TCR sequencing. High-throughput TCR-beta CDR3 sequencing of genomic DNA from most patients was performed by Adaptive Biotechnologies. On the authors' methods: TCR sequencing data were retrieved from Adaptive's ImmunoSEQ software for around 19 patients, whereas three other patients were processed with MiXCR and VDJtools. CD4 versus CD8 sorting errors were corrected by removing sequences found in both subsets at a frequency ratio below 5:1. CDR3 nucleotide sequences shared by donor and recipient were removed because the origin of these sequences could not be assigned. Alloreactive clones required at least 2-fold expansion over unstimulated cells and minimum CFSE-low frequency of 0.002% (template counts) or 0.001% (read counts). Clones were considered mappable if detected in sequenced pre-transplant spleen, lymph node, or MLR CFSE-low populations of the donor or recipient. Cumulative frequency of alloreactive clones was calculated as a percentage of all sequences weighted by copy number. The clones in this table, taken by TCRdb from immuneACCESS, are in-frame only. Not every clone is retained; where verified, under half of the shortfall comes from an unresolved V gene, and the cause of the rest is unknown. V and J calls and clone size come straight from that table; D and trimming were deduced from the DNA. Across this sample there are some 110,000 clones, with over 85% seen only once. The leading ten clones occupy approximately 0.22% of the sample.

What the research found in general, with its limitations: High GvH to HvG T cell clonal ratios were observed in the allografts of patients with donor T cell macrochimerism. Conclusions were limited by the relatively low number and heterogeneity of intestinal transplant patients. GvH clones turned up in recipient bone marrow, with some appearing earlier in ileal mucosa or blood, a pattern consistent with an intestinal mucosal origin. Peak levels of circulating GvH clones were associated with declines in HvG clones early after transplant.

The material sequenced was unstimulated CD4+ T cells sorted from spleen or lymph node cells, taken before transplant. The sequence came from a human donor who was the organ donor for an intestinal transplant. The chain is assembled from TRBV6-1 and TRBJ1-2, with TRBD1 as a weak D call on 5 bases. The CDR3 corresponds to CASRAGGANYGYTF. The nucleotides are TGTGCCAGCAGGGCTGGGGGAGCTAACTATGGCTACACCTTC.